Presented here are 23 T cell receptor beta chains from one specimen sequenced in a study of T cells in women clearing cervical HPV infection. Some clones are missing from TCRdb's copy, which holds only in-frame ones; the method was immunoSEQ multiplex PCR. The sample totals under 25,000 clones. Material for sequencing was blood buffy coat. The receptors derive from a woman between 18 and 70 years old with a cervical HPV16 infection that either progressed to CIN3+ or cleared (not recorded which).

The DNA read from the CDR3 is TGTGCCAGCAGCTTATCAGAAGCGTTTACATCGTGG. It yields the protein CASSLSEAFTSW. The full CDR3 is CASSLSEAFTSWAFF. The chain is built from TRBV7-8 and TRBJ1-1, with D hard to call. The read comes to an end 3 residues before the CDR3 does, leaving the germline J gene to fill in the end. The CDR3 extends over 15 amino acids. Germline V lookup: CDR1 SGHVS, CDR2 FQNEAQ.

Here the CDR3 reads CSARDVALTDTQYF. The CDR3 DNA, read in part, is TGCAGTGCTAGAGATGTGGCCCTCACAGATACG. The chain couples TRBV20-1 to TRBJ2-3; D remains ambiguous. The read gets to within 3 residues of the CDR3 end, and the germline J gene fills in the rest. The germline CDR1 and CDR2 sequences are DFQATT and SNEGSKA (reference sequence). The ends were cut back, 0 bases at V and 2 bases at J, with 9 bases in the middle. This CDR3 contains 14 residues.

To note about this clone: The read is 3 residues too short to cover the CDR3 end, so that end is filled in from the germline J gene. V usage is TRBV12-3 or TRBV12-4 and J usage is TRBJ2-7; D possibly corresponds to TRBD1 (7 bases). The CDR3 is 15 amino acids. V lost 1 base to trimming and J lost 3 bases, with 13 bases between them. This CDR3 reads CASSLGVQGGYEQYF. CDR3 DNA (partial): TGTGCCAGCAGTTTAGGCGTTCAGGGGGGCTACGAG.

For this clone: Read data end 3 residues before the CDR3 end; the end is taken from the germline J gene. This rearrangement joins TRBV2 to TRBJ2-2; D is unclear. The CDR3 runs 14 residues. Germline lookup yields CDR1 SNHLY and CDR2 FYNNEI. Deletions cut 3 bases from V and 7 bases from J, with 12 bases between. The CDR3 sequence: CASSEMFSGGELFF. The DNA read from the CDR3 is TGTGCCAGCAGTGAGATGTTCTCGGGCGGGGAG. The full variable domain, its missing parts supplied by reference TRBV2 and TRBJ2-2, is EPEVTQTPSHQVTQMGQEVILRCVPISNHLYFYWYRQILGQKVEFLVSFYNNEISEKSEIFDDQFSVERPDGSNFTLKIRSTKLEDSAMYFCASSEMFSGGELFFGEGSRLTVL.

Worth noting for this clone: The CDR3 end lies 3 residues beyond the end of the read and is filled in from the germline J gene. The J gene is TRBJ1-2, the V gene TRBV2, with 7 bases identical to TRBD1. Germline-derived CDR1 and CDR2 are SNHLY and FYNNEI. This CDR3 has 11 residues. CDR3 protein: CASRTTGDYTF. CDR3 DNA (partial): TGTGCCAGCAGGACTACAGGGGAC.

Remarks on this clone: The read terminates 3 residues before the CDR3 end, so the remaining end is supplied by the germline J gene. The rearrangement links TRBV30 to TRBJ1-1; no definite D call. The germline gives CDR1 GTSNPN, CDR2 SVGIG (reference sequence). CDR3 length: 14 residues. Incomplete CDR3 DNA: TGTGCCTGGAGTGCCCTGGATCTGAACTATGGC. It specifies CAWSALDLNYG. The complete CDR3 reads CAWSALDLNYGAFF.

Remarks on this clone: The read ends 3 residues before the CDR3 terminus; that terminus is restored from the germline J gene. The genes are TRBV19 and TRBJ2-1; TRBD1 matches at 8 bases. The CDR3 is 14 amino acids. Germline assignment: CDR1 LNHDA and CDR2 SQIVND (reference sequence). V was pared by 9 bases and J by 3 bases, with 7 bases of the junction left unmatched. This CDR3 is CASTPGTGYNEQFF. The sequenced CDR3 bases are TGTGCCAGCACCCCCGGGACAGGCTACAATGAG.

A note on this clone: From the germline J gene comes the end of the CDR3, since the read stops 3 residues before it. V gene TRBV18 combines with J gene TRBJ2-4, with D tentatively TRBD1 (6 bases). Germline assignment: CDR1 KGHSH and CDR2 LQKENI. The CDR3 has 18 residues. The CDR3 DNA, read in part, is TGTGCCAGCTCACCATCCTCCGGCAGGGGATCCATTAACTATGGT. Protein product: CASSPSSGRGSINYG. The entire CDR3 protein is CASSPSSGRGSINYGQYF.

A word on this clone: The sequenced fragment ends 3 residues before the CDR3 boundary, so the rest is inferred from the germline J gene. The rearrangement joins TRBV30 to TRBJ1-1; 8 bases are a match to TRBD1. The germline gives CDR1 GTSNPN, CDR2 SVGIG (reference sequence). CDR3 size: 15 residues. Losses at the gene ends were 2 bases for V and 0 bases for J; bases not matched to a gene: 5. CDR3 bases read: TGTGCCTGGAGTCGACAGGGGTGGATGAACACTGAA. It codes for CAWSRQGWMNTE. In full, the CDR3 is CAWSRQGWMNTEAFF.

About this clone itself: At one end the junction does not follow the germline gene, possibly because of a read error. The CDR3 end is not reached by the read, which stops 3 residues before it; the germline J gene fills it in. The chain has TRBV7-7 and TRBJ2-7, with D possibly TRBD2 on 6 matching bases. The CDR3 is 14 amino acids. Per the germline V gene, CDR1 is SSHAT and CDR2 is FNYEAQ (reference sequence). CDR3 DNA (partial): TGTGCTAGCAGCCCTAGTAGCGGAGGAAACGAG. This translates into CASSPSSGGNE. The CDR3 in its entirety is CASSPSSGGNEQYF.

About this clone: Sequencing ends 3 residues short of the CDR3 end; the germline J gene provides the rest. The chain uses TRBV20-1 and TRBJ2-1; unclear D gene. The CDR3 runs 16 residues. Trimming pared 1 base from V and 5 bases from J, leaving 18 bases between. The V gene's germline CDR1 is DFQATT and CDR2 SNEGSKA (reference sequence). The CDR3 bases that were read are TGCAGTGCTAGAGGTTTTTCGGGTGGTCGACACAATGAG. This sequence encodes CSARGFSGGRHNE. The full CDR3 reads CSARGFSGGRHNEQFF.

To note about this clone: The missing CDR3 end, 3 residues past where the read stops, is filled in from the germline J gene. J is TRBJ2-7 and V is TRBV6-1; D may be TRBD1 (6 bases). Germline V gene lookup returns CDR1 MNHNS and CDR2 SASEGT. This CDR3 is built from 14 residues. Trimming removed 4 bases at V and 1 base at J, with 11 bases between. This CDR3 reads CASSVNRDSYEQYF. Incomplete CDR3 DNA: TGTGCCAGCAGTGTAAACAGGGATTCCTACGAG.

On this clone itself: Read data end 3 residues before the CDR3 end; the end is taken from the germline J gene. The chain uses TRBV19 and TRBJ1-5; 9 nucleotides line up with TRBD1. CDR3 length: 16 residues. Germline V gene lookup returns CDR1 LNHDA and CDR2 SQIVND (reference sequence). Trimming cost V 7 bases and J 4 bases; bases outside gene matches: 11. CDR3 bases read: TGTGCCAGTACGGGCGTGGGGGGACAGGGTAATCAGCCC. Protein sequence: CASTGVGGQGNQP. The full CDR3 protein is CASTGVGGQGNQPQHF.

Remarks on this clone: Sequencing ends 3 residues short of the CDR3 end; the germline J gene provides the rest. The chain links TRBV28 to TRBJ2-5; possible D gene TRBD2, 5 bases. V dropped 6 bases and J dropped 5 bases, with 19 bases sitting between them. CDR1 MDHEN and CDR2 SYDVKM come from the germline V gene. This CDR3 has 15 amino acids. CDR3 amino acids: CASSPPSGYGETQYF. The CDR3 bases that were read are TGTGCCAGCAGCCCCCCCTCGGGGTACGGGGAGACC.

Concerning this clone itself: The CDR3 extends 3 residues past the end of the read, so its final part is completed from the germline J gene. The chain recombines TRBV30 with TRBJ1-2; D might be TRBD1 (6 bases). From germline, CDR1 is GTSNPN and CDR2 SVGIG (reference sequence). CDR3 length: 12 residues. The sequenced part of the CDR3 DNA is TGTGCCTGGAGTCCGGGACAACATACC. Its translation: CAWSPGQHT. The CDR3 in full is CAWSPGQHTYTF.

The sequenced part of the CDR3 DNA is TGTGCCATCAGTGAACAGGGGTGGGATACG. Its protein is CAISEQGWDT. The full CDR3 protein is CAISEQGWDTQYF. The chain is built from TRBV10-3 and TRBJ2-3; TRBD1 aligns across 7 bases. The read stops 3 residues short of the end of the CDR3; the missing end is completed from the germline J gene. Trimming cost V 3 bases and J 6 bases; bases outside gene matches: 3. CDR1 is ENHRY, CDR2 SYGVKD, per germline. The CDR3 loop spans 13 amino acids.

As for this clone: The CDR3 end falls 3 residues outside the read, so it is completed with the germline J gene. J is TRBJ2-2 and V is TRBV19, with no clear D. Trimming took off 7 bases at V and 0 bases at J, with 3 bases between the two ends. CDR1 is LNHDA and CDR2 is SQIVND in the germline V gene (reference sequence). There are 12 residues in the CDR3. CDR3 in amino acids: CASITNTGELFF. Incomplete CDR3 DNA: TGTGCCAGTATAACGAACACCGGGGAG.

Remarks on this clone: The read comes to an end 3 residues before the CDR3 does, leaving the germline J gene to fill in the end. This chain connects TRBV29-1 to TRBJ2-3; maybe TRBD1 (5 bases). V lost 6 bases and J 6 bases, leaving 10 bases between the germline ends. The germline V gene has CDR1 SQVTM and CDR2 ANQGSEA. This CDR3 has 11 amino acids. CDR3: CSVEPGDTQYF. The DNA read from the CDR3 is TGCAGCGTCGAACCAGGGGATACG.

For this clone: The CDR3 end is not reached by the read, which stops 3 residues before it; the germline J gene fills it in. This rearrangement joins TRBV19 to TRBJ2-3; no definite D call. Germline V CDR1 and CDR2: LNHDA, SQIVND (reference sequence). The CDR3 has 14 amino acids. The covered CDR3 bases are TGTGCCAGTAGTATAATGGGCCGCAATCAGCCG. Translating gives CASSIMGRNQP. The whole CDR3 is CASSIMGRNQPQYF.

About this clone: The observed sequence ends 3 residues before the CDR3 terminus, with the missing tail filled in from the germline J gene. V and J are TRBV7-9 and TRBJ1-5; D call uncertain. Trimming took 1 base from V and 4 from J, leaving 5 bases between them. Germline V gene sequence: CDR1 SEHNR, CDR2 FQNEAQ (reference sequence). The CDR3 has 13 amino acids. The CDR3 DNA, read in part, is TGTGCCAGCAGCTTAGGGGCAAATCAGCCC. This codes for CASSLGANQP. The complete CDR3 protein is CASSLGANQPQHF.

With regard to this clone: The read ends 3 residues before the CDR3 terminus; that terminus is restored from the germline J gene. V and J are TRBV20-1 and TRBJ1-5; 8 nucleotides line up with TRBD1. Germline CDR1 reads DFQATT; CDR2 reads SNEGSKA (reference sequence). CDR3 length: 17 amino acids. J gave up 4 bases and V 0 bases, and 11 bases lay outside the gene matches. The CDR3 DNA, read in part, is TGCAGTGCTAGAGATCTTTCGACAGGGGATTTTAATCAGCCC. It encodes CSARDLSTGDFNQP. The whole CDR3 sequence reads CSARDLSTGDFNQPQHF.

Comment on this clone: The CDR3 goes on 3 residues after the read ends, and that part is filled in from the germline J gene. V and J are TRBV10-3 and TRBJ1-1; TRBD1 is a possible D gene (6 bases). The CDR3 is made up of 16 amino acids. The germline V gene encodes CDR1 ENHRY and CDR2 SYGVKD. The germline V and J ends were trimmed by 2 bases and 1 base, with 14 bases remaining between them. The sequenced CDR3 bases are TGTGCCATCAGTGAGGTAGGGGACAAGTGGAACACTGAA. Its translation is CAISEVGDKWNTE. The full CDR3 protein reads CAISEVGDKWNTEAFF.

Turning to this clone: The CDR3 end lies 3 residues beyond the end of the read and is filled in from the germline J gene. This chain joins TRBV19 and TRBJ2-3; 7 bases agree with TRBD2. Losses at the gene ends were 6 bases for V and 4 bases for J; bases not matched to a gene: 7. The CDR3 totals 14 residues. Germline V lookup: CDR1 LNHDA, CDR2 SQIVND (reference sequence). Partial CDR3 DNA: TGTGCCAGTAGGTCACTTGGGGGGGCAGATACG. It specifies CASRSLGGADT. Given in full, the CDR3 is CASRSLGGADTQYF.